This is a list of T cell receptor beta chains from one sample in a study of blood T cell repertoires in COVID-19. Method: immunoSEQ multiplex PCR; TCRdb's copy keeps in-frame clones and lacks some. In the table there are about 210,000 clones, 90% of which are singletons. Sequencing was carried out using PBMCs or T cells enriched from blood (not recorded which). All receptors derive from a man aged 25 to 45 who had recovered from COVID-19. CDR3s include the opening cysteine and the closing phenylalanine or tryptophan. D genes are given only for firm matches. Size tells how often a clone was seen (once, few, many) or the class of an expanded clone, and some rows leave it out.

TRBJ1-1,TRBD1,17,few,TRBV4-1,TGCGCCAGCAGCCCGGGGGCGTATCAGGGGGTTGGCACTGAAGCTTTCTTT,CASSPGAYQGVGTEAFF
TRBJ2-1,TRBD2,18,-,TRBV10-1,TGCGCCAGCAGTGAGTCAGCTAGCGGGAGGGTCATACCCAATGAGCAGTTCTTC,CASSESASGRVIPNEQFF
TRBJ2-2,TRBD2,16,-,TRBV9,TGTGCCAGCACCCGGACTAGCGGGAGGCGCACCGGGGAGCTGTTTTTT,CASTRTSGRRTGELFF
TRBJ2-1,-,17,-,TRBV19,TGTGCCAGTAGTAATTTCGGAAAAGGGAGCTCCTACAATAAGCAGTTCTTC,CASSNFGKGSSYNKQFF
TRBJ2-7,-,12,-,TRBV12-3/TRBV12-4,TGTGCCAGCAGTTTAGTATCCTACGAGCAGTACTTC,CASSLVSYEQYF
TRBJ2-1,TRBD1,15,-,TRBV11-3,TGTGCCAGCAGCCAAGGGACAGCCTTCTACAATGAGCAGTTCTTC,CASSQGTAFYNEQFF
TRBJ2-3,-,15,once,TRBV5-5,TGTGCCAGCAGCTTGGCTCGCAGGGAAACAGATACGCAGTATTTT,CASSLARRETDTQYF
TRBJ2-1,TRBD1,10,-,TRBV27,TGTGCCAGCGGCAGGGGGGAGCAGTTCTTC,CASGRGEQFF
TRBJ2-6,-,16,-,TRBV7-2,TGTGCCAGCACTCCGCCGGGGGGCACTGGGGCCAACGTCCTGACTTTC,CASTPPGGTGANVLTF
TRBJ2-7,TRBD1,17,-,TRBV5-1,TGCGCCAGCAGCCTAACCACAGGGGGCCCAAGCTCCTACGAGCAGTACTTC,CASSLTTGGPSSYEQYF
TRBJ2-3,TRBD2,15,-,TRBV7-2,TGTGCCAGCAGCTTAGAGGCGGGGGGACAAGATACGCAGTATTTT,CASSLEAGGQDTQYF
TRBJ2-7,TRBD2,16,few,TRBV9,TGTGCCAGCAGTAGGACCGGGACTAGCGGGTCCTACGAGCAGTACTTC,CASSRTGTSGSYEQYF
TRBJ2-7,-,14,once,TRBV5-6,TGTGCCAGCAGCTTGCTTGGGGCGGGGATCGAGCAGTACTTC,CASSLLGAGIEQYF
TRBJ2-5,-,15,-,TRBV30,TGTGCCTGGAGTGTACCGGTAGCTACCCAAGAGACCCAGTACTTC,CAWSVPVATQETQYF
TRBJ2-3,TRBD2,15,-,TRBV20-1,TGCAGTGCTAGTTCGGCGGGGGGGCGCACAGATACGCAGTATTTT,CSASSAGGRTDTQYF
TRBJ2-3,TRBD1,16,-,TRBV27,TGTGCCAGCAGTCCGAGACAGGGTCGCGGCACAGATACGCAGTATTTT,CASSPRQGRGTDTQYF
TRBJ1-1,-,13,-,TRBV27,TGTGCCAGCAGTTTAACGGGGAACACTGAAGCTTTCTTT,CASSLTGNTEAFF
TRBJ2-7,TRBD1,15,-,TRBV5-1,TGCGCCAGCAGCTTGGAGGGACAGGGTAGCGACGAGCAGTACTTC,CASSLEGQGSDEQYF
TRBJ2-7,TRBD2,17,-,TRBV28,TGTGCCAGCAGTTTTAATTTTGGGACTAGCGGAAACTACGAGCAGTACTTC,CASSFNFGTSGNYEQYF
TRBJ1-6,TRBD1,16,once,TRBV9,TGTGCCAGCAGCCCTACGCAGGACAGGGCTAATTCACCCCTCCACTTT,CASSPTQDRANSPLHF
TRBJ2-3,TRBD2,18,-,TRBV24-1,TGTGCCACCAGTGATTTGTTCCCTAGCGGGAGTCGGACAGATACGCAGTATTTT,CATSDLFPSGSRTDTQYF
TRBJ2-7,TRBD2,14,-,TRBV5-6,TGTGCCAGCAGCGTCGGACTAGCAGGGTACGAGCAGTACTTC,CASSVGLAGYEQYF
TRBJ2-1,-,16,-,TRBV7-8,TGTGCCAGCAGCTTAGTCCCCGACTCCCTTCACAATGAGCAGTTCTTC,CASSLVPDSLHNEQFF
TRBJ1-1,-,12,once,TRBV29-1,TGCAGCGTTGAAGATTACGCGCAGGGCGCTTTCTTT,CSVEDYAQGAFF
TRBJ2-2,-,12,-,TRBV29-1,TGCAGCGTGGAAGATAATACCGGGGAGCTGTTTTTT,CSVEDNTGELFF
TRBJ2-2,TRBD2,18,-,TRBV11-2,TGTGCCAGCAGCCCCCAAAAATGGTTGGCGGGAGGGAACGGGGAGCTGTTTTTT,CASSPQKWLAGGNGELFF
TRBJ1-1,TRBD1,14,few,TRBV9,TGTGCCAGCAGCCAGTCCCCAGGGGGCACTGAAGCTTTCTTT,CASSQSPGGTEAFF
TRBJ2-1,TRBD2,16,-,TRBV7-8,TGTGCCAGCAGCCCCACTGGGCTAGCGGGTAACAATGAGCAGTTCTTC,CASSPTGLAGNNEQFF
TRBJ1-5,-,16,-,TRBV20-1,TGCAGTGCTAGTTCGGGGAACAGAATCAGCAATCAGCCCCAGCATTTT,CSASSGNRISNQPQHF
TRBJ2-7,TRBD2,18,-,TRBV4-1,TGCGCCAGCAGCGTACCGGGACTAGCGGGTGTGATTCCCTACGAGCAGTACTTC,CASSVPGLAGVIPYEQYF
TRBJ2-5,-,13,-,TRBV9,TGTGCCAGCAGCGTAGGACTACAAGAGACCCAGTACTTC,CASSVGLQETQYF
TRBJ2-3,TRBD1,16,-,TRBV28,TGTGCCAGCAGTCTTCAGGGACAGGGAGAGACAGATACGCAGTATTTT,CASSLQGQGETDTQYF